The 24 T cell receptor beta chains below were found in one sample sequenced in a study of blood T cell repertoires in COVID-19. Assay used: immunoSEQ multiplex PCR; TCRdb lists only in-frame clones, some missing. The table lists about 160,000 clones, about 90% of them singletons, with 4.5% to 5% in the top ten. The source material was peripheral blood. Receptors originate from a man younger than 40 with COVID-19, enrolled during active disease.

The V call is TRBV11-3, the J call TRBJ1-3; D not certain. The CDR3 is 13 residues long. CDR1 is SGHNT, CDR2 YENEEA, per germline. V was cut by 2 bases and J by 1 base, with 3 bases left in between. CDR3 sequence reads: CASSLQSGNTIYF. In DNA form, the CDR3 reads TGTGCCAGCAGCTTACAGTCTGGAAACACCATATATTTT.

J is TRBJ1-1 and V is TRBV5-1, with D perhaps TRBD1 (6 bases). There are 14 residues in the CDR3. From germline, CDR1 is SGHRS and CDR2 YFSETQ. V was trimmed by 0 bases and J by 6 bases, leaving 12 bases between them. The CDR3 bases are TGCGCCAGCAGCTTGGCCGGGACATCATCTGAAGCTTTCTTT. It is translated as CASSLAGTSSEAFF.

CDR3 bases: TGTGCCAGCAGCTCGGGATCTGTGACGGAAGCTTTCTTT. Its translation is CASSSGSVTEAFF. The chain is built from TRBV7-2 and TRBJ1-1; D remains unclear. Looked up from germline, CDR1 is SGHTA and CDR2 is FQGNSA. Trimming stripped 4 bases from V and 8 bases from J, with 14 bases between. The length of the CDR3 is 13 residues.

This chain joins TRBV5-1 and TRBJ2-5; TRBD1 is a possible D gene (6 bases). The germline V gene has CDR1 SGHRS and CDR2 YFSETQ. The CDR3 has 15 amino acids. V was clipped by 3 bases and J by 4 bases, with 16 bases between them. CDR3 in amino acids: CASSSQQGSGETQYF. In DNA, the CDR3 is TGCGCCAGCAGCTCACAACAGGGTTCGGGAGAGACCCAGTACTTC.

This clone appeared once. The chain has TRBV18 and TRBJ2-1; a possible D gene is TRBD2 (5 bases). The germline gives CDR1 KGHSH, CDR2 LQKENI. The CDR3 consists of 14 residues. Trimming took off 1 base at V and 2 bases at J, with 6 bases between the two ends. This CDR3 reads CASSPQLAYNEQFF. CDR3 DNA sequence: TGTGCCAGCTCACCACAACTAGCCTACAATGAGCAGTTCTTC.

This rearrangement joins TRBV19 to TRBJ2-2, with D unresolved. Germline CDR1 and CDR2: LNHDA and SQIVND (reference sequence). The CDR3 sequence is 14 residues long. Deletions cut 3 bases from V and 7 bases from J, with 12 bases between. The CDR3 spells CASSILRLSGELFF. The CDR3 region has the DNA TGTGCCAGTAGTATCCTCAGGCTAAGCGGGGAGCTGTTTTTT.

This chain uses TRBV5-8 with TRBJ1-5; TRBD1 matches at 8 bases. Germline values: CDR1 SGHTS, CDR2 YDEGEE. The ends lost 5 bases at V and 6 bases at J; junction bases unmatched: 13. The CDR3 is 16 amino acids. In nucleotides, the CDR3 is TGTGCCAGCAGAAGGTTCGTTGGACAGGGAGGTCAGCCCCAGCATTTT. Translation gives CASRRFVGQGGQPQHF.

V gene TRBV2 combines with J gene TRBJ1-1; D gene ambiguous. Germline assignment: CDR1 SNHLY and CDR2 FYNNEI. V lost 0 bases to trimming and J lost 1 base, with 12 bases between them. There are 16 residues in the CDR3. CDR3 sequence (DNA): TGTGCCAGCAGTGAAGCGGTCTCGGGGTGGAACACTGAAGCTTTCTTT. Its translation is CASSEAVSGWNTEAFF.

The rearrangement uses TRBV6-6 and TRBJ2-7; 7 nucleotides line up with TRBD1. This CDR3 region has 14 residues. Germline V CDR1 and CDR2: MNHNY, SVGAGI (reference sequence). J was trimmed by 5 bases and V by 6 bases; bases with no gene match: 10. The CDR3 reads CASRSDRASDEQYF. CDR3 coding DNA: TGTGCCAGCAGGAGCGACAGGGCCTCAGACGAGCAGTACTTC.

The chain links TRBV7-8 to TRBJ2-7; D may be TRBD2 (5 bases). Trimming took 5 bases from V and 3 from J, leaving 23 bases between them. Per the germline V gene, CDR1 is SGHVS and CDR2 is FQNEAQ. The CDR3 totals 17 residues. CDR3: CASSPRSLTGDYYEQYF. CDR3 nucleotides: TGTGCCAGCAGCCCCCGTTCTTTGACCGGGGATTACTACGAGCAGTACTTC.

The chain couples TRBV2 to TRBJ2-1, with D possibly matching TRBD2 (5 bases). This CDR3 spans 15 amino acids. Germline CDR1 and CDR2: SNHLY and FYNNEI. V gave up 7 bases and J gave up 1 base, with 14 bases separating them. CDR3 sequence reads: CASTERTFSYNEQFF. The CDR3 DNA reads as TGTGCCAGCACCGAAAGGACTTTTTCCTACAATGAGCAGTTCTTC.

This chain joins TRBV6-6 and TRBJ1-1; D not resolved. Between the trimmed V and J ends, which lost 0 bases and 0 bases, there was a span of 8 bases. Germline CDR1 MNHNY, CDR2 SVGAGI (reference sequence). The CDR3 has 15 amino acids. The CDR3 coding sequence is TGTGCCAGCAGTTACTCGGGCAGAATGAACACTGAAGCTTTCTTT. Translated: CASSYSGRMNTEAFF.

The chain combines TRBV29-1 with TRBJ2-7; TRBD1 matches at 9 bases. CDR1 and CDR2 from the germline V gene are SQVTM and ANQGSEA. Trimming removed 4 bases from V and 5 bases from J; junction bases left unmatched: 9. This CDR3 has 14 amino acids. The CDR3 here is CSVAPGQGRNEQYF. CDR3 DNA sequence: TGCAGCGTTGCTCCGGGACAGGGCCGGAACGAGCAGTACTTC.

The rearrangement joins TRBV10-3 to TRBJ1-5, with 7 bases aligning to TRBD1. The CDR3 covers 13 residues. In germline, CDR1 is ENHRY, CDR2 SYGVKD. V trimming: 5 bases; J trimming: 7 bases; junction bases outside the gene matches: 5. The CDR3 DNA follows: TGTGCCATCAGTCAAGGGGGCGAGCAGCCCCAGCATTTT. It is translated as CAISQGGEQPQHF.

The chain couples TRBV18 to TRBJ1-5; possible D gene TRBD1, 5 bases. In germline, CDR1 is KGHSH, CDR2 LQKENI. CDR3 size: 14 residues. Trimming removed 3 bases from V and 3 bases from J, with 9 bases in between. The CDR3 loop reads CASSPGQTNQPQHF. CDR3 nucleotides: TGTGCCAGCTCACCGGGGCAGACCAATCAGCCCCAGCATTTT.

In DNA, the CDR3 is TGTGCCAGCAGTTGGGACAGTGGAAACACCATATATTTT. This gives the protein CASSWDSGNTIYF. This chain uses TRBV6-2 or TRBV6-3 with TRBJ1-3; TRBD1 matches 7 bases. The CDR3 consists of 13 residues. Germline lookup yields CDR1 MNHEY and CDR2 SVGEGT. Losses at the gene ends were 4 bases for V and 3 bases for J; bases not matched to a gene: 0.

The chain has TRBV19 and TRBJ1-5, with D unresolved. Trimming removed 7 bases at V and 3 bases at J, with 19 bases between. This CDR3 comprises 16 residues. Germline-derived CDR1 and CDR2 are LNHDA and SQIVND (reference sequence). CDR3 loop: CASMVRGPYNNQPQHF. The CDR3 DNA reads as TGTGCCAGTATGGTAAGAGGGCCCTATAACAATCAGCCCCAGCATTTT.

This rearrangement joins TRBV29-1 to TRBJ2-6; TRBD2 might be the D (6 bases). This CDR3 has 16 residues. In germline, CDR1 is SQVTM, CDR2 ANQGSEA. V lost 2 bases and J lost 0, with 11 bases in between. The CDR3 is CSVEWRRGSGANVLTF. The CDR3 region has the DNA TGCAGCGTTGAATGGAGGCGGGGCTCTGGGGCCAACGTCCTGACTTTC.

The V call is TRBV5-1, the J call TRBJ2-5; 10 positions match TRBD1. Germline values: CDR1 SGHRS, CDR2 YFSETQ. CDR3 length: 16 residues. The trim removed 4 bases at V and 4 bases at J, leaving 10 bases unmatched. The CDR3 spells CASSTQPDRGGETQYF. The CDR3 nucleotides are TGCGCCAGCAGCACGCAACCGGACAGGGGGGGAGAGACCCAGTACTTC.

The J gene is TRBJ2-7, the V gene TRBV4-3; TRBD1 is a possible D gene (5 bases). The CDR3 has 15 residues. V was clipped by 4 bases and J by 0 bases, with 13 bases between them. CDR1 LGHNA and CDR2 YSLEER come from the germline V gene. CDR3 in amino acids: CASSPNGAASYEQYF. Here the CDR3 DNA reads TGCGCCAGCAGCCCCAATGGGGCAGCCTCCTACGAGCAGTACTTC.

In this sample, this clone turned up once. V usage is TRBV7-2 and J usage is TRBJ2-5; tentative D call: TRBD1 (6 bases). V was clipped by 2 bases and J by 5 bases, with 15 bases between them. CDR1 SGHTA and CDR2 FQGNSA come from the germline V gene. The CDR3 spans 15 residues. Written as DNA, the CDR3 is TGTGCCAGCAGCTTACAGACAGGATGGTCCGAGACCCAGTACTTC. Translating gives CASSLQTGWSETQYF.

V usage is TRBV18 and J usage is TRBJ2-6; 12 bases are shared with TRBD1. The germline V gene has CDR1 KGHSH and CDR2 LQKENI. The ends lost 6 bases at V and 3 bases at J; junction bases unmatched: 6. This CDR3 comprises 17 residues. CDR3 region: CASSGDRGQSGANVLTF. In DNA form, the CDR3 reads TGTGCCAGCTCCGGGGACAGGGGGCAGAGTGGGGCCAACGTCCTGACTTTC.

The chain joins TRBV5-1 to TRBJ2-7; perhaps TRBD2 as D (7 bases). In germline, CDR1 is SGHRS, CDR2 YFSETQ. The CDR3 has 14 amino acids. The V end lost 0 bases, the J end lost 5 bases, and 12 bases lay between the germline ends. CDR3 loop: CASSLGEGVNEQYF. In DNA, the CDR3 is TGCGCCAGCAGCTTGGGGGAGGGGGTCAACGAGCAGTACTTC.

The V call is TRBV7-7, the J call TRBJ2-7; 12 bases line up with TRBD2. Germline V gene sequence: CDR1 SSHAT, CDR2 FNYEAQ (reference sequence). CDR3 length: 16 residues. V was pared by 6 bases and J by 4 bases, with 10 bases of the junction left unmatched. CDR3 DNA: TGTGCCAGCAGTCCAATACTAGCGGGGGGATCTTACGAGCAGTACTTC. Translating gives CASSPILAGGSYEQYF. The complete variable domain, with remaining parts taken from reference TRBV7-7 and TRBJ2-7, reads GAGVSQSPRYKVTKRGQDVTLRCDPISSHATLYWYQQALGQGPEFLTYFNYEAQPDKSGLPSDRFSAERPEGSISTLTIQRTEQRDSAMYRCASSPILAGGSYEQYFGPGTRLTVT.